The rows below give T cell receptor beta chains drawn from one sample of a study of T-cell memory formation after mild COVID-19. TCRdb reprocessed the 5' RACE reads with MiXCR, giving one entry per CDR3 protein. The sample lists 540,000 or so distinct CDR3 sequences, over 20% occurring once. The sequenced material came from PBMCs or a T cell subset sorted from them (not recorded which). The receptor source for this set is an adult woman who had mild COVID-19 (a few samples of this study predate the infection). Cell type and time point are not known. CDR3s include the opening cysteine and the closing phenylalanine or tryptophan. D genes are given only for firm matches. Size is omitted from some rows. Given values are once, few, many or a class for expanded clones.

clone size: -; D gene: TRBD2; V gene: TRBV7-6; J gene: TRBJ2-3; CDR3 DNA: TGTGCCAGCAGTCAAAGCGGGAGGGGAGACACAGATACGCAGTATTTT; CDR3 protein: CASSQSGRGDTDTQYF
clone size: few; D gene: -; V gene: TRBV7-6; J gene: TRBJ1-1; CDR3 DNA: TGTGCCAGCAGCTTATCACTCTGGGACACTGAAGCTTTCTTT; CDR3 protein: CASSLSLWDTEAFF
clone size: once; D gene: -; V gene: TRBV4-1; J gene: TRBJ2-3; CDR3 DNA: TGCGCCAGCAGCCAACAGGGGACTACCACAGATACGCAGTATTTT; CDR3 protein: CASSQQGTTTDTQYF
clone size: few; D gene: TRBD1; V gene: TRBV2; J gene: TRBJ1-5; CDR3 DNA: TGTGCCAGCAGTGGACAGGGGGCGCGTCAGCCCCAGCATTTT; CDR3 protein: CASSGQGARQPQHF
clone size: -; D gene: -; V gene: TRBV5-1; J gene: TRBJ2-5; CDR3 DNA: TGCGCCAGCAGCTTCGCGGGGCTCGGGCCGGGGGAGACCCAGTACTTC; CDR3 protein: CASSFAGLGPGETQYF
clone size: -; D gene: -; V gene: TRBV12-3/TRBV12-4; J gene: TRBJ2-3; CDR3 DNA: TGTGCCAGCAGTTTATCTAGCTCAGATACGCAGTATTTT; CDR3 protein: CASSLSSSDTQYF
clone size: few; D gene: -; V gene: TRBV6-1; J gene: TRBJ2-3; CDR3 DNA: TGTGCCAGCAGTGAAGGGATACGTATTAAGACGCAGTATTTT; CDR3 protein: CASSEGIRIKTQYF
clone size: -; D gene: TRBD2; V gene: TRBV5-1; J gene: TRBJ2-7; CDR3 DNA: TGCGCCAGCAGCCGGGGGACTAGCGAGGCCTACGAGCAGTACTTC; CDR3 protein: CASSRGTSEAYEQYF
clone size: -; D gene: TRBD1; V gene: TRBV5-1; J gene: TRBJ1-1; CDR3 DNA: TGCGCCAGCAGCTCCCCCGCGGACAGGCAGATTACTGAAGCTTTCTTT; CDR3 protein: CASSSPADRQITEAFF
clone size: many; D gene: TRBD2; V gene: TRBV7-6; J gene: TRBJ2-4; CDR3 DNA: TGTGCCAGCAGCTTACTAGCGGGAGCCAAAAACATTCAGTACTTC; CDR3 protein: CASSLLAGAKNIQYF
clone size: -; D gene: -; V gene: TRBV4-2; J gene: TRBJ2-1; CDR3 DNA: TGTGCCAGCAGCCAAGAAGGGGGAGAGCAGTTCTTC; CDR3 protein: CASSQEGGEQFF
clone size: few; D gene: -; V gene: TRBV15; J gene: TRBJ1-1; CDR3 DNA: TGTGCCACCAGCAACCCCGGGACAACCTATAACACTGAAGCTTTCTTT; CDR3 protein: CATSNPGTTYNTEAFF
clone size: few; D gene: -; V gene: TRBV19; J gene: TRBJ2-3; CDR3 DNA: TGTGCCAGTAGCCTCTACGGCGGCGGCAGCACAGATACGCAGTATTTT; CDR3 protein: CASSLYGGGSTDTQYF
clone size: -; D gene: TRBD2; V gene: TRBV30; J gene: TRBJ2-1; CDR3 DNA: TGTGCCTGGAGTGTAGGGACTAGCGGATACAATGAGCAGTTCTTC; CDR3 protein: CAWSVGTSGYNEQFF
clone size: -; D gene: TRBD2; V gene: TRBV20-1; J gene: TRBJ2-3; CDR3 DNA: TGCAGTGCTACCTACCGGGAGGGGGGCACAGATACGCAGTATTTT; CDR3 protein: CSATYREGGTDTQYF
clone size: few; D gene: -; V gene: TRBV5-1; J gene: TRBJ2-3; CDR3 DNA: TGCGCCAGCAGAGGAAGCGTGGGGACAGATACGCAGTATTTT; CDR3 protein: CASRGSVGTDTQYF